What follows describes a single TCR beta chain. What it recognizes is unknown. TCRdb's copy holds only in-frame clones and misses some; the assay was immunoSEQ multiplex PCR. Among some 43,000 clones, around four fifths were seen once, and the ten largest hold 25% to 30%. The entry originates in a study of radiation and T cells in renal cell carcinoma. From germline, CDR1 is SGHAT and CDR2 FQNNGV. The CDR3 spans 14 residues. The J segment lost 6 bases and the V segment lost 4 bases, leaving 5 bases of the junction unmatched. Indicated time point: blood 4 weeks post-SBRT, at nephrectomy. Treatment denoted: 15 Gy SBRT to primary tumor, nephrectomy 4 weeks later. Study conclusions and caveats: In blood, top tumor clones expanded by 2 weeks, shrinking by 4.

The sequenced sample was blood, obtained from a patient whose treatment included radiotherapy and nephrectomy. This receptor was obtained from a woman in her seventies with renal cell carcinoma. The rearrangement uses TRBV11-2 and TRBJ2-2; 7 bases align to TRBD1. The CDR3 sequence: CASSYYRGPGELFF. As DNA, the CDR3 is TGTGCCAGCAGCTACTACAGGGGTCCCGGGGAGCTGTTTTTT.